The TCR beta chain under discussion was sequenced for a study of radiotherapy plus CTLA-4 blockade in lung cancer listed by TCRdb under 2018. Regarding the research as a whole: Among enrolled patients, under 20% had an objective response and approximately 30% reached disease control.

Library generation was performed with the immunoSEQ multiplex PCR assay. As stored in TCRdb, this immuneACCESS dataset retains in-frame rearrangements with V and J assigned. A fraction of the clones does not appear; measured against another copy, unresolved V genes explain less than half of the discrepancy, and the remainder lacks a known reason. The sample includes 75,000 to 95,000 clones, with roughly 78% observed a single time. The biggest ten clones account for around 15% of the sample. Overall study results and their limits: The strongest predictors of response, as reported, were early dynamic changes in blood T cell clones along with a rise in serum interferon-beta after radiation. TCR clones derived from tumors expanded in peripheral blood after treatment with radiotherapy and ipilimumab.

In this study, focal radiation therapy paired with CTLA-4 blockade (ipilimumab) was tested in patients who had chemo-refractory metastatic non-small-cell lung cancer. About this clone itself: The target of this receptor is not known. Base quality data are lacking; no much larger clone is found one base away.

The sequence was obtained from a human donor with non-small cell lung cancer that progressed on radiotherapy plus ipilimumab. Specimen: peripheral blood, collected from a patient treated with radiotherapy plus ipilimumab.

The CDR3 protein sequence reads: CASSSPLAGDPDTQYF. The DNA sequence is given as TGTGCCAGCAGCTCGCCATTAGCGGGGGACCCCGATACGCAGTATTTT. The sequence is built from TRBV11-2 and TRBJ2-3, and 9 junctional nucleotides match TRBD2. V is trimmed back by 4 bases and J by 6 bases, and the junction contains 11 bases that no gene match accounts for. The CDR3 starts with the cysteine, ends with the phenylalanine, and has 16 residues. The sequence is cut down to CDR3 DNA, 48 bases in frame from base 1. CDR1 and CDR2 are read off the germline V gene as SGHAT and FQNNGV.